The subject of this entry is one TCR beta chain. Its antigen is still unknown. Per-base qualities were not stored, and no clone one base away is much larger. Read against the paper, the sample's treatment or condition label means: approximately 11-day PBMC culture with coronavirus spike peptide pools or control peptides (ViraFEST assay). The ViraFEST assay, used in the study, expanded antigen-specific T cells with peptide pools and then identified the expanded clonotypes through TCR sequencing. The positive SARS-CoV-2 PCR tests of the convalescent patients were dated from March to December 2020, before the Alpha, Beta and Delta variants emerged in the United States. Fewer than 2.5 million PBMCs per well were cultured in IMDM with 5% human AB serum and roughly 9.3 IU/ml IL-2, plus 10 ug/ml peptide pools. Half of the culture medium was replaced with fresh IL-2-containing medium on days 3 and 7. CD4+ T cells were isolated after roughly 9 days of culture through negative selection using the EasySep CD4+ T cell isolation kit. Ficoll-Paque Plus gradient centrifugation was used to isolate PBMCs from whole blood, and the isolated PBMCs were then either used fresh or cryopreserved at -140C. Triplicate wells were generally used for each culture condition.

The library was generated by PCR. DNA from cultured CD4+ T cells was subjected to TCR sequencing with the Oncomine TCR Beta short-read assay at the Johns Hopkins FTIC core. The QIAamp micro DNA kit was used to extract genomic DNA from the cultured CD4+ T cells. Oncomine TCR Beta libraries made from cultured CD4+ T cells were pooled using unique dual indexes and sequenced on an Illumina iSeq 100. The study's processing was this. Non-productive sequences were removed, and CDR3s not starting with C, not ending with F or W, or shorter than 7 amino acids were discarded. The MANAFEST web application identified antigen-specific clonotypes by comparing peptide-stimulated wells against reference wells and other culture wells. Positive clones required FDR below 0.05, an odds ratio above 5, and productive frequency above 0.1% in at least two of three replicate wells. A clonotype counted as cross-reactive if it showed significant expansion both in the SARS-CoV-2 spike wells and in at least one common cold coronavirus spike condition. CDR3 homology was assessed with Levenshtein distances (stringdist) and unrooted phylogenetic trees (ape) in R version 3.6.1. TCRdb took the public reads, trimmed them with fastp at Q25, ran MiXCR for clone calling and kept in-frame beta chains. Rows are combined by CDR3 protein, so each entry shows the most common genes and DNA. These V and J calls derive from TCRdb rather than the authors' analysis. This sample lists around 20,000 distinct CDR3 sequences; about 44% were detected once. Around 5.5% of the sample lies in the top ten.

CDR1 and CDR2 were assigned from the germline V gene as SGHTA and FQGNSA. V gives up 5 bases and J gives up 1 base, and the segment between their germline ends measures 14 bases. The cysteine opens and the phenylalanine closes a CDR3 of 15 amino acids. The retained sequence is limited to the CDR3, 45 bases, with the frame set at the first base. These data come from a study of vaccination and CD4 T cells after COVID-19 (dated by TCRdb to the early 2020s). Describing the broader study: Convalescent patients had a positive SARS-CoV-2 result on nasal swab PCR, and of these patients, fewer than ten had mild disease and one had severe disease. Control cultures received a CEFX viral epitope pool as the positive control, an HIV-1 Nef peptide pool as the negative control, or no peptide. Post-vaccine blood samples were obtained a median of about 72 days after the second vaccine dose, with a range of roughly 12 to 250 days. For stimulating the cultures, overlapping spike peptide pools were used, derived from SARS-CoV-2 as well as from the common cold coronaviruses HCoV-NL63, HCoV-OC43 and HCoV-229E. Post-COVID blood samples were collected from convalescent patients a median of around 100 days after diagnosis, with a range of about 30 to 170 days. In the convalescent cohort there were six males and four females, among whom were two Hispanic individuals, seven Caucasians, two Asians and one multiracial person. Participants received two doses of either the Pfizer-BioNTech BNT162b2 vaccine (n=8) or the Moderna mRNA-1273 vaccine (n=2). In 10 COVID-19 convalescent patients and several infection-naive healthy vaccine recipients, the spike-specific CD4+ TCR repertoire before mRNA vaccination was compared with the repertoire after mRNA vaccination.

Overall results and qualifications from the work: Of the vaccine-specific clones found in convalescent patients, nearly all (304 of 307) were mono-reactive for SARS-CoV-2 spike instead of being cross-reactive with common cold coronaviruses. The number of convalescent patients in the study was relatively small, and the study did not examine early timepoints following natural infection. Although the median number of SARS-CoV-2-reactive clonotypes went up from roughly 19 after infection to around 39 after vaccination, the increase was not significant. In convalescent patients, a median approximately 86% of post-vaccine SARS-CoV-2-reactive clones were detected only after vaccination, suggesting vaccine-specific priming.

The clonotype comes from a human donor who had recovered from COVID-19. Recombination joined TRBV7-2 with TRBJ1-1; the D gene cannot be named for sure. Input material: CD4+ T cells from blood, cultured in vitro. This receptor has the CDR3 CASSTTPYGNTEAFF. DNA sequence: TGTGCCAGCAGCACCACCCCGTACGGGAACACTGAAGCTTTCTTT.